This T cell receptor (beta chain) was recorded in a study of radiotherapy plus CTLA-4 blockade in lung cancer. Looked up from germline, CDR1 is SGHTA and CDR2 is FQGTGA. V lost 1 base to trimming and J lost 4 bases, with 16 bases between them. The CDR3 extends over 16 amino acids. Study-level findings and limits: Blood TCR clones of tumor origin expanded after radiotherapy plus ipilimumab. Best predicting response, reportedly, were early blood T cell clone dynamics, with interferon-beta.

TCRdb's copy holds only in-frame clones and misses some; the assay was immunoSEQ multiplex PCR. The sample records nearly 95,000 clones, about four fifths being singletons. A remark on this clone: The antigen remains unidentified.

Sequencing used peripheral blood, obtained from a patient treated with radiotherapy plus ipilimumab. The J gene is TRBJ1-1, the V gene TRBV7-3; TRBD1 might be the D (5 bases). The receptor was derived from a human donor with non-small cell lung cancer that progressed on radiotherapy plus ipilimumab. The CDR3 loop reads CASSLMGLGAGTEAFF. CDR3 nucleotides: TGTGCCAGCAGCTTAATGGGGCTGGGCGCGGGCACTGAAGCTTTCTTT.